These 20 T cell receptor beta chains originate from one sample sequenced in a study of early T cells in non-severe SARS-CoV-2 infection. TCRdb recomputed calls from the 5' RACE reads with MiXCR, one row per CDR3 protein. The repertoire holds approximately 39,000 distinct CDR3 sequences, with about 5% as singletons. The source material was whole blood. These receptors were collected from an adult who was a healthcare worker with PCR-confirmed SARS-CoV-2 infection or an uninfected control (not recorded which).

J is TRBJ2-2 and V is TRBV5-4; D gene uncertain. The CDR3 contains 12 residues. CDR1 and CDR2 from the germline V gene are SGHNT and YYREEE (reference sequence). Trimming stripped 4 bases from V and 5 bases from J, with 6 bases between. The CDR3 is CASSPRTGELFF. The CDR3 DNA sequence: TGTGCCAGCAGCCCCCGGACCGGGGAGCTGTTTTTT.

This clonotype was recorded at least ten times. The V and J genes are TRBV3-1 and TRBJ2-5; TRBD1 agrees at 10 bases. The CDR3 runs 13 residues. The V and J ends lost 4 bases and 9 bases, in that order; junction bases with no gene match: 5. CDR1 and CDR2 from the germline V gene are LGHDT and YNNKEL (reference sequence). CDR3 amino acids: CASSRGQGGAQYF. CDR3 DNA sequence: TGTGCCAGCAGCCGCGGACAGGGGGGGGCCCAGTACTTC.

This clonotype was detected ten times or more. The chain joins TRBV3-1 to TRBJ2-2; D is perhaps TRBD2 (6 bases). The germline V gene encodes CDR1 LGHDT and CDR2 YNNKEL (reference sequence). This CDR3 region has 16 residues. The V and J ends lost 1 base and 1 base respectively, with 10 bases between them. The CDR3 sequence is CASSQAGAGNTGELFF. CDR3 DNA: TGTGCCAGCAGCCAAGCTGGAGCGGGGAACACCGGGGAGCTGTTTTTT.

The V and J genes are TRBV4-1 and TRBJ2-3; no clear D. This CDR3 is 13 amino acids long. V was cut by 2 bases and J by 3 bases, with 6 bases left in between. Germline V lookup: CDR1 MGHRA, CDR2 YSYEKL. CDR3 residues: CASSQYITDTQYF. Here the CDR3 DNA reads TGCGCCAGCAGCCAATACATTACAGATACGCAGTATTTT.

In this sample, this clonotype turned up many times. The chain couples TRBV7-8 to TRBJ1-1; tentative D call: TRBD1 (5 bases). V was shortened by 4 bases and J by 5 bases, with 11 bases between the two germline ends. This CDR3 contains 13 residues. Germline V gene data show CDR1 as SGHVS and CDR2 as FQNEAQ. The CDR3 coding sequence is TGTGCCAGCAGCTCAACAGGAACAACTGAAGCTTTCTTT. Protein sequence: CASSSTGTTEAFF.

This clonotype was detected ten times or more. V is TRBV6-1 and J is TRBJ2-5; D ambiguous. The V and J ends lost 6 bases and 5 bases respectively, with 7 bases between them. There are 11 residues in the CDR3. Germline V gene data show CDR1 as MNHNS and CDR2 as SASEGT. The CDR3 nucleotides read TGTGCCAGCAGATACGGGGAGACCCAGTACTTC. Encoded protein: CASRYGETQYF.

This clonotype has a count of ten or more. The chain couples TRBV4-1 to TRBJ2-3; D remains unclear. Between the trimmed V and J ends, which lost 4 bases and 0 bases, there was a span of 8 bases. Germline V gene sequence: CDR1 MGHRA, CDR2 YSYEKL. The CDR3 extends over 14 amino acids. In DNA, the CDR3 is TGCGCCAGCAGCCTGCTTCTAAGCACAGATACGCAGTATTTT. Encoded protein: CASSLLLSTDTQYF.

In its sample, this clonotype was seen many times. The chain is built from TRBV10-1 and TRBJ1-6, with D maybe TRBD1 (5 bases). Germline CDR1 WNHNN, CDR2 SYGVQD (reference sequence). The CDR3 has 16 amino acids. Trimming removed 8 bases from V and 0 bases from J, with 14 bases in between. CDR3 nucleotide sequence: TGCGCCAGCCCATCAGGGAAGAGCTCCTATAATTCACCCCTCCACTTT. This gives the protein CASPSGKSSYNSPLHF.

This clonotype showed up many times. This chain connects TRBV5-1 to TRBJ2-3, with D possibly being TRBD2 (6 bases). The CDR3 spans 14 residues. Between the trimmed V and J ends, which lost 2 bases and 4 bases, there was a span of 11 bases. Germline values: CDR1 SGHRS, CDR2 YFSETQ. In nucleotides, the CDR3 is TGCGCCAGCAGCTTAGCTTGGGACTCAGATACGCAGTATTTT. Amino acid sequence: CASSLAWDSDTQYF.

The CDR3 region has the DNA TGCGCCAGCAGCACCATCTGGGGGAGGACTGGGGCCAACGTCCTGACTTTC. It is translated as CASSTIWGRTGANVLTF. This rearrangement joins TRBV4-1 to TRBJ2-6, with a tentative D call TRBD2 (6 bases). Germline V gene sequence: CDR1 MGHRA, CDR2 YSYEKL. The CDR3 runs to 17 residues. V was clipped by 5 bases and J by 2 bases, with 16 bases between them.

This clonotype came up a few times. The rearrangement joins TRBV30 to TRBJ1-4; D call uncertain. Looked up from germline, CDR1 is GTSNPN and CDR2 is SVGIG (reference sequence). The CDR3 totals 12 residues. The V end lost 7 bases, the J end lost 7 bases, and 13 bases lay between the germline ends. The CDR3 loop is CASGGFGEKLFF. The CDR3 nucleotides read TGTGCCTCTGGAGGATTTGGTGAAAAACTGTTTTTT.

In this sample, this clonotype turned up a few times. The chain employs TRBV10-3 and TRBJ1-2; D remains ambiguous. V dropped 4 bases and J dropped 4 bases, with 7 bases sitting between them. Germline values: CDR1 ENHRY, CDR2 SYGVKD. The CDR3 covers 12 residues. This CDR3 is CAISGKGYGYTF. In nucleotides, the CDR3 is TGTGCCATCAGTGGGAAGGGCTATGGCTACACCTTC.

This clonotype occurred many times. The chain combines TRBV18 with TRBJ2-3; no definite D call. The germline gives CDR1 KGHSH, CDR2 LQKENI. Deletions cut 4 bases from V and 5 bases from J, with 4 bases between. This CDR3 is built from 11 residues. CDR3 in amino acids: CASSRGDTQYF. The CDR3 DNA reads TGTGCCAGCTCACGGGGAGATACGCAGTATTTT.

There are a few counts of this clonotype. The gene calls are TRBV30 and TRBJ1-2; D not certain. Deletions cut 8 bases from V and 4 bases from J, with 11 bases between. Germline V gene sequence: CDR1 GTSNPN, CDR2 SVGIG (reference sequence). This CDR3 has 11 amino acids. This CDR3 reads CAGSRSYGYTF. The CDR3, as DNA: TGTGCCGGATCACGAAGCTATGGCTACACCTTC.

This clonotype was observed many times. The CDR3, as DNA: TGTGCCAGCAGTCTATGGGGGGCCGTTGGGACCCAGTACTTC. It specifies CASSLWGAVGTQYF. The gene calls are TRBV27 and TRBJ2-5; D may correspond to TRBD1 or TRBD2 (6 bases each). CDR1 and CDR2 (germline): MNHEY, SMNVEV (reference sequence). V was clipped by 5 bases and J by 7 bases, with 17 bases between them. The CDR3 extends over 14 amino acids.

This clonotype was picked up many times. The chain carries TRBV2 and TRBJ1-1; no reliable D call. This CDR3 comprises 13 residues. CDR1 and CDR2 from the germline V gene are SNHLY and FYNNEI. V was cut by 0 bases and J by 0 bases, with 2 bases left in between. The CDR3 here is CASSEALNTEAFF. The CDR3 DNA reads as TGTGCCAGCAGTGAAGCGCTGAACACTGAAGCTTTCTTT.

A few counts support this clonotype. The chain recombines TRBV9 with TRBJ1-1, with a tentative D call TRBD1 (5 bases). Germline V gives CDR1 SGDLS, CDR2 YYNGEE. V dropped 3 bases and J dropped 4 bases, with 10 bases sitting between them. The CDR3 contains 13 residues. The CDR3 is CASSAAGLTEAFF. As DNA, the CDR3 is TGTGCCAGCAGCGCGGCAGGGCTCACTGAAGCTTTCTTT.

This clonotype was detected many times. The CDR3 loop reads CASSSGGSSYNEQFF. The CDR3 DNA follows: TGTGCCAGCAGTAGCGGGGGGAGCTCCTACAATGAGCAGTTCTTC. The chain recombines TRBV12-3 or TRBV12-4 with TRBJ2-1, with TRBD2 matching over 9 bases. The J segment lost 0 bases and the V segment lost 5 bases, leaving 2 bases of the junction unmatched. This CDR3 is built from 15 residues.

At least ten counts were recorded for this clonotype. The chain uses TRBV11-2 and TRBJ2-3; tentative D call: TRBD2 (6 bases). Trimming cost V 2 bases and J 5 bases, with 8 bases left between them. The CDR3 extends over 13 amino acids. Germline values: CDR1 SGHAT, CDR2 FQNNGV. DNA for the CDR3: TGTGCCAGCAGCTTACCGGGGGTAGATACGCAGTATTTT. Translated: CASSLPGVDTQYF. Combining the CDR3 with reference TRBV11-2 and TRBJ2-3 gives the whole variable domain EAGVAQSPRYKIIEKRQSVAFWCNPISGHATLYWYQQILGQGPKLLIQFQNNGVVDDSQLPKDRFSAERLKGVDSTLKIQPAKLEDSAVYLCASSLPGVDTQYFGPGTRLTVL.

This clonotype was detected many times. J is TRBJ2-2 and V is TRBV14; D not resolved. CDR3 length: 12 residues. Between the trimmed V and J ends, which lost 1 base and 6 bases, there was a span of 3 bases. Germline values: CDR1 SGHDN, CDR2 FVKESK. The CDR3 sequence is CASSQVPGELFF. For the CDR3, the DNA is TGTGCCAGCAGCCAAGTTCCCGGGGAGCTGTTTTTT.